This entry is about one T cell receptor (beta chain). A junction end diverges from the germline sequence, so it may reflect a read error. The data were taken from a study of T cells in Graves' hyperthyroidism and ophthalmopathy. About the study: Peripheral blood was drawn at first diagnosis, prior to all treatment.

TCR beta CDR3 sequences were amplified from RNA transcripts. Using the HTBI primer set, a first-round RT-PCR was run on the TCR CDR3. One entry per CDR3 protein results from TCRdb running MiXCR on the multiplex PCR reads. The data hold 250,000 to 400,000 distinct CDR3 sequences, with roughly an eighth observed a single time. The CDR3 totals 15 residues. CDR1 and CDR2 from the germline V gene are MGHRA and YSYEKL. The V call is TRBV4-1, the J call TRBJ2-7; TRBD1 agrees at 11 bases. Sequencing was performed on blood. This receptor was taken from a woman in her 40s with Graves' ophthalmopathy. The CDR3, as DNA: TGCGCCAGCAGCCAAGAGGACAGGGGGCTCTACGGGCAGTACTTC. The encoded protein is CASSQEDRGLYGQYF.